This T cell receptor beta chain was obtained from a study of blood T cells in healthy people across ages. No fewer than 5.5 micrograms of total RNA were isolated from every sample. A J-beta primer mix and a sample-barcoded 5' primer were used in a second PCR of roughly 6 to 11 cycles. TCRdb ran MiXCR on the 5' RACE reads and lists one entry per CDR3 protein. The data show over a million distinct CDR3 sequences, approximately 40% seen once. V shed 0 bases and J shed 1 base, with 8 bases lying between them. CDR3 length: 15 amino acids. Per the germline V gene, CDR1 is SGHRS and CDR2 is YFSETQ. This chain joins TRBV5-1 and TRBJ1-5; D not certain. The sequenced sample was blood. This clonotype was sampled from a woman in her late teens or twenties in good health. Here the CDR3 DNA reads TGCGCCAGCAGCTTGGACGGAGAGAGCAATCAGCCCCAGCATTTT. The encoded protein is CASSLDGESNQPQHF. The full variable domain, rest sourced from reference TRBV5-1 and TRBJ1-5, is KAGVTQTPRYLIKTRGQQVTLSCSPISGHRSVSWYQQTPGQGLQFLFEYFSETQRNKGNFPGRFSGRQFSNSRSEMNVSTLELGDSALYLCASSLDGESNQPQHFGDGTRLSIL.